One and the same sample provided the 27 T cell receptor beta chains below, sequenced in a study of blood T cell repertoires in COVID-19 (dated by TCRdb to the early 2020s). The library was generated by the immunoSEQ multiplex PCR assay. Entries here come from immuneACCESS through TCRdb and include only in-frame sequences with V and J called. Some clones fail to appear in such tables; in the studies checked, an unresolved V gene covers under half of the shortfall, and the cause of the remainder is unknown. Present in this sample are some 220,000 clones, approximately 86% of which were seen just once. More than 5% of the sample is in the top ten clones. Sequencing was carried out using peripheral blood. All receptors derive from a human donor in a cohort sampled during active COVID-19.

V is TRBV20-1 and J is TRBJ1-2; TRBD1 is a possible D gene (6 bases). Trimming cost V 5 bases and J 12 bases, with 13 bases left between them. The CDR3 has 10 amino acids. Germline V lookup: CDR1 DFQATT, CDR2 SNEGSKA (reference sequence). DNA of the CDR3: TGCAGTGCTTGGGGACATGAAGACACCTTC. This encodes CSAWGHEDTF.

J is TRBJ2-3 and V is TRBV19; weak D call: TRBD2 (6 bases). V gave up 7 bases and J gave up 4 bases, with 15 bases separating them. The CDR3 is made up of 14 amino acids. Per the germline V gene, CDR1 is LNHDA and CDR2 is SQIVND (reference sequence). The CDR3 DNA follows: TGTGCCAGTACCCTTTATCCGGGGGCAGATACGCAGTATTTT. Translating gives CASTLYPGADTQYF.

This chain links TRBV28 with TRBJ1-5; 7 bases match TRBD1. In germline, CDR1 is MDHEN, CDR2 SYDVKM. V was pared by 1 base and J by 7 bases, with 7 bases of the junction left unmatched. The CDR3 sequence is 15 residues long. In nucleotides, the CDR3 is TGTGCCAGCAGTTTATTTGGACAGGTCGACCAGCCCCAGCATTTT. Encoded protein: CASSLFGQVDQPQHF.

This chain links TRBV28 with TRBJ2-3, with 10 bases fitting TRBD2. The CDR3 loop spans 15 amino acids. V shed 5 bases, J shed 2 bases, and the junction held 4 bases outside the gene matches. Germline V gene data show CDR1 as MDHEN and CDR2 as SYDVKM. CDR3 in DNA: TGTGCCAGCAGTATGACTAGCGGGTACACAGATACGCAGTATTTT. Its translation is CASSMTSGYTDTQYF. The complete variable domain, with remaining parts taken from reference TRBV28 and TRBJ2-3, reads DVKVTQSSRYLVKRTGEKVFLECVQDMDHENMFWYRQDPGLGLRLIYFSYDVKMKEKGDIPEGYSVSREKKERFSLILESASTNQTSMYLCASSMTSGYTDTQYFGPGTRLTVL.

The rearrangement uses TRBV30 and TRBJ2-5; 8 bases line up with TRBD2. CDR3 length: 15 amino acids. The V and J ends lost 2 bases and 7 bases, in that order; junction bases with no gene match: 12. Germline CDR1 and CDR2: GTSNPN and SVGIG (reference sequence). CDR3 in amino acids: CAWSSLTSDYGTQYF. The DNA of the CDR3 is TGTGCCTGGAGTTCTTTGACTAGCGACTATGGGACCCAGTACTTC.

This rearrangement joins TRBV24-1 to TRBJ2-1, with D possibly TRBD2 on 6 matching bases. The CDR3 is 12 residues long. Germline-derived CDR1 and CDR2 are KGHDR and SFDVKD. V shed 10 bases and J shed 6 bases, with 12 bases lying between them. As DNA, the CDR3 is TGTGCCACGTCCCGGGACTTCAATGAGCAGTTCTTC. Its translation: CATSRDFNEQFF.

The chain uses TRBV7-9 and TRBJ2-2; 7 bases are shared with TRBD2. Germline-derived CDR1 and CDR2 are SEHNR and FQNEAQ (reference sequence). The V gene end was trimmed by 5 bases and the J gene end by 0 bases; junction bases not matched to a gene: 3. CDR3 length: 15 amino acids. The CDR3 coding sequence is TGTGCCAGCAGCCGAGGGAGGGCGAACACCGGGGAGCTGTTTTTT. As protein: CASSRGRANTGELFF. Together with reference TRBV7-9 and TRBJ2-2, the CDR3 gives the full variable domain: DTGVSQNPRHKITKRGQNVTFRCDPISEHNRLYWYRQTLGQGPEFLTYFQNEAQLEKSRLLSDRFSAERPKGSFSTLEIQRTEQGDSAMYLCASSRGRANTGELFFGEGSRLTVL.

This rearrangement joins TRBV7-9 to TRBJ2-7; no definite D call. The CDR3 loop spans 12 amino acids. The germline V and J ends were trimmed by 5 bases and 2 bases, with 7 bases remaining between them. The germline gives CDR1 SEHNR, CDR2 FQNEAQ (reference sequence). DNA of the CDR3: TGTGCCAGCAGCCCTCCTACCTACGAGCAGTACTTC. Protein: CASSPPTYEQYF.

The chain uses TRBV6-5 and TRBJ2-4; 7 bases match TRBD1. The CDR3 totals 15 residues. Germline V CDR1 and CDR2: MNHEY, SVGAGI. V shed 5 bases and J 2 bases; nucleotides not matched to a gene: 6. CDR3 in DNA: TGTGCCAGCAGTCTCACAGGGGTGACCAAAAACATTCAGTACTTC. Translated: CASSLTGVTKNIQYF.

This chain uses TRBV12-5 with TRBJ2-7, with unresolved D. The germline gives CDR1 LGHNT, CDR2 FRNRAP. The CDR3 is 12 amino acids. Trimming shortened V by 6 bases and J by 4 bases, and 10 bases separated the two germline ends. This CDR3 reads CASGYDKYEQYF. CDR3 sequence (DNA): TGTGCTAGTGGCTACGATAAGTACGAGCAGTACTTC. Combining the CDR3 with reference TRBV12-5 and TRBJ2-7 gives the whole variable domain DARVTQTPRHKVTEMGQEVTMRCQPILGHNTVFWYRQTMMQGLELLAYFRNRAPLDDSGMPKDRFSAEMPDATLATLKIQPSEPRDSAVYFCASGYDKYEQYFGPGTRLTVT.

This chain joins TRBV11-2 and TRBJ1-2, with 7 bases lining up with TRBD1. From germline, CDR1 is SGHAT and CDR2 FQNNGV. This CDR3 spans 15 amino acids. The V gene end was trimmed by 2 bases and the J gene end by 2 bases; junction bases not matched to a gene: 5. DNA of the CDR3: TGTGCCAGCAGCTTATCGGGGACAGAGAACTATGGCTACACCTTC. Protein: CASSLSGTENYGYTF.

The V and J genes are TRBV28 and TRBJ2-5; no clear D. Trimming took 5 bases from V and 5 from J, leaving 9 bases between them. Germline assignment: CDR1 MDHEN and CDR2 SYDVKM. This CDR3 is built from 12 residues. The CDR3 reads CASSPPEETQYF. CDR3 bases: TGTGCCAGCAGTCCTCCCGAGGAGACCCAGTACTTC.

V and J are TRBV4-2 and TRBJ1-1, with 8 bases identical to TRBD1. The J segment lost 8 bases and the V segment lost 3 bases, leaving 5 bases of the junction unmatched. This CDR3 spans 13 amino acids. Germline V CDR1 and CDR2: LGHNA, YNFKEQ. CDR3 in amino acids: CASSHDRGAEAFF. CDR3 nucleotide sequence: TGTGCCAGCAGCCACGACAGGGGTGCCGAAGCTTTCTTT.

The CDR3 DNA is TGTGCCAGCAGCATTCCGGGACAGGGGGCCTACGAGCAGTACTTC. It specifies CASSIPGQGAYEQYF. The chain recombines TRBV11-2 with TRBJ2-7, with 11 bases lining up with TRBD1. Germline trimming cut 5 bases from V and 2 bases from J; bases unmatched to any gene: 5. The CDR3 length is 15 residues. Germline-derived CDR1 and CDR2 are SGHAT and FQNNGV.

J is TRBJ2-1 and V is TRBV27; 10 bases agree with TRBD2. J gave up 6 bases and V 1 base, and 6 bases lay outside the gene matches. This CDR3 has 16 amino acids. Germline-derived CDR1 and CDR2 are MNHEY and SMNVEV (reference sequence). CDR3 nucleotides: TGTGCCAGCAGTTTATTAAGCGGGGGGGCCGTCAATGAGCAGTTCTTC. Its protein is CASSLLSGGAVNEQFF.

The rearrangement links TRBV9 to TRBJ2-1; 8 bases match TRBD2. CDR1 and CDR2 from the germline V gene are SGDLS and YYNGEE. With 2 bases clipped from V and 5 bases from J, the junction kept 12 bases outside the gene matches. This CDR3 has 17 residues. DNA of the CDR3: TGTGCCAGCAGCGTCGCCTTGGCGGCGGGGGGAGACAATGAGCAGTTCTTC. Amino acids: CASSVALAAGGDNEQFF. The complete variable domain, with remaining parts taken from reference TRBV9 and TRBJ2-1, reads DSGVTQTPKHLITATGQRVTLRCSPRSGDLSVYWYQQSLDQGLQFLIQYYNGEERAKGNILERFSAQQFPDLHSELNLSSLELGDSALYFCASSVALAAGGDNEQFFGPGTRLTVL.

The V and J genes are TRBV6-4 and TRBJ1-6, with D perhaps TRBD1 (6 bases). V gave up 4 bases and J gave up 9 bases, with 10 bases separating them. The germline gives CDR1 MRHNA, CDR2 SNTAGT. This CDR3 is built from 13 residues. DNA of the CDR3: TGTGCCAGCAGTGCCACAGGGATTTCACCCCTCCACTTT. Amino acids: CASSATGISPLHF.

The chain links TRBV18 to TRBJ2-2; maybe TRBD1 (5 bases). Trimming removed 6 bases at V and 0 bases at J, with 8 bases between. The CDR3 covers 14 residues. The germline gives CDR1 KGHSH, CDR2 LQKENI. CDR3 protein: CASSGQANTGELFF. The CDR3 coding sequence is TGTGCCAGCTCGGGGCAGGCGAACACCGGGGAGCTGTTTTTT.

The V and J genes are TRBV6-6 and TRBJ2-1, with D perhaps matching TRBD2 (6 bases). This CDR3 has 14 amino acids. Trimming left V 0 bases short and J 9 bases short, with 12 bases between. Germline V lookup: CDR1 MNHNY, CDR2 SVGAGI (reference sequence). The CDR3 reads CASSYSAGRIEQFF. The CDR3 coding sequence is TGTGCCAGCAGTTACTCGGCAGGGAGGATTGAGCAGTTCTTC.

J is TRBJ2-7 and V is TRBV3-1 (or the pseudogene TRBV3-2); D possibly corresponds to TRBD1 (5 bases). Germline assignment: CDR1 LGHDT and CDR2 YNNKEL (reference sequence). Trimming removed 5 bases from V and 7 bases from J, with 27 bases in between. The length of the CDR3 is 17 residues. The CDR3 DNA is TGTGCCAGCAGCACAACCCCCCCCACAGGTCGTCGGCAGGAGCAGTACTTC. Its protein product is CASSTTPPTGRRQEQYF.

The genes are TRBV24-1 and TRBJ2-7; 8 positions agree with TRBD1. Germline V gene sequence: CDR1 KGHDR, CDR2 SFDVKD. CDR3 length equals 15 residues. The ends lost 4 bases at V and 3 bases at J; junction bases unmatched: 7. The CDR3 DNA reads as TGTGCCACCAGTGACCCTAAAGGGACAGGCTACGAGCAGTACTTC. The encoded protein is CATSDPKGTGYEQYF.

The chain employs TRBV5-5 and TRBJ1-6; possibly TRBD1 for D (5 bases). This CDR3 has 16 amino acids. Germline CDR1 and CDR2: SGHKS and YYEKEE (reference sequence). V dropped 0 bases and J dropped 9 bases, with 16 bases sitting between them. The CDR3 here is CASSLAWGTWSSPLHF. The CDR3 DNA sequence: TGTGCCAGCAGCTTGGCCTGGGGGACTTGGAGTTCACCCCTCCACTTT.

The chain couples TRBV24-1 to TRBJ2-2, with 7 bases lining up with TRBD2. CDR1 KGHDR and CDR2 SFDVKD come from the germline V gene. The CDR3 contains 14 residues. The trim removed 4 bases at V and 4 bases at J, leaving 2 bases unmatched. CDR3: CATSEAGLTGELFF. CDR3 sequence (DNA): TGTGCCACCAGTGAAGCGGGACTCACCGGGGAGCTGTTTTTT.

This clone has only a few counts. This chain connects TRBV25-1 to TRBJ2-7, with a weak D call TRBD2 (5 bases). Germline V gives CDR1 MGHDK, CDR2 SYGVNS. The CDR3 is made up of 13 amino acids. With 2 bases removed from V and 7 bases from J, the gap between germline ends came to 12 bases. As DNA, the CDR3 is TGTGCCAGCAGTGAAGGACCCAGAGGGGAGCAGTACTTC. This sequence encodes CASSEGPRGEQYF.

V and J are TRBV7-9 and TRBJ2-5; D unresolved. The germline gives CDR1 SEHNR, CDR2 FQNEAQ (reference sequence). V lost 1 base and J 5 bases, leaving 5 bases between the germline ends. There are 12 residues in the CDR3. The CDR3 loop is CASSLVLETQYF. In nucleotides, the CDR3 is TGTGCCAGCAGCTTAGTCCTCGAGACCCAGTACTTC.

The rearrangement uses TRBV19 and TRBJ1-6; weak D call: TRBD1 (5 bases). Trimming shortened V by 1 base and J by 6 bases, and 7 bases separated the two germline ends. In germline, CDR1 is LNHDA, CDR2 SQIVND (reference sequence). The CDR3 has 14 amino acids. Here the CDR3 DNA reads TGTGCCAGTAGTATAGGCCAGGGTAATTCACCCCTCCACTTT. Translated, it gives CASSIGQGNSPLHF. The entire variable domain, with the rest obtained from reference TRBV19 and TRBJ1-6, is as follows: DGGITQSPKYLFRKEGQNVTLSCEQNLNHDAMYWYRQDPGQGLRLIYYSQIVNDFQKGDIAEGYSVSREKKESFPLTVTSAQKNPTAFYLCASSIGQGNSPLHFGNGTRLTVT.

The CDR3 DNA reads as TGCGCCAGCAGCCAAGGGGGCAGGGGTAAGGGGGATGGCTACACCTTC. Translating gives CASSQGGRGKGDGYTF. The V call is TRBV4-1, the J call TRBJ1-2, with D possibly being TRBD1 (6 bases). The CDR3 sequence is 16 residues long. Per the germline V gene, CDR1 is MGHRA and CDR2 is YSYEKL. V was clipped by 1 base and J by 6 bases, with 18 bases between them.